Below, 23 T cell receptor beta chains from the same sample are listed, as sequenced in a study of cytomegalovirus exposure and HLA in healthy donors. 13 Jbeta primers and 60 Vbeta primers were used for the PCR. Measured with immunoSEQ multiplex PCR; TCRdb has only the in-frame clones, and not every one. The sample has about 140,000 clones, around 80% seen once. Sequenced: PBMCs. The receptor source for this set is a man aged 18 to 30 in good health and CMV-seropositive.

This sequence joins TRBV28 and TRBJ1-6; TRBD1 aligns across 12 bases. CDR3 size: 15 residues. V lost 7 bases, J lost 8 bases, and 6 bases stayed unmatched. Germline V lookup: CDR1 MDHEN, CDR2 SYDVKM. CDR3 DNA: TGTGCCAGCAACACCGGGACAGGGGGCTATTCACCCCTCCACTTT. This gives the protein CASNTGTGGYSPLHF.

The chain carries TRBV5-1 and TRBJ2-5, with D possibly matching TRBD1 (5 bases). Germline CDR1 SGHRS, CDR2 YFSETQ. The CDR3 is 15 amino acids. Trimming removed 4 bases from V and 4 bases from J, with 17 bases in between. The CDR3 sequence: CASSLQETIGETQYF. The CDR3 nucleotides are TGCGCCAGCAGCCTACAGGAAACGATCGGAGAGACCCAGTACTTC.

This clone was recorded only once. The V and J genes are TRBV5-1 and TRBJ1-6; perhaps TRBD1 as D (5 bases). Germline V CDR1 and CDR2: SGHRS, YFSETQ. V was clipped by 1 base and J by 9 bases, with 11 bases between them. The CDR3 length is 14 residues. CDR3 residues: CASSLLGEASPLHF. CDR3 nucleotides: TGCGCCAGCAGCTTGTTGGGGGAGGCTTCACCCCTCCACTTT.

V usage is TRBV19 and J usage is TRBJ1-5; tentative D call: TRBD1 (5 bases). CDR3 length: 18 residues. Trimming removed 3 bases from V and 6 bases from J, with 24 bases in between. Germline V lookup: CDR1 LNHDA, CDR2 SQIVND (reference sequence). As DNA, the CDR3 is TGTGCCAGTAGTATGGGTGGTGGAGGGGTTATTATCGGTCAGCCCCAGCATTTT. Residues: CASSMGGGGVIIGQPQHF.

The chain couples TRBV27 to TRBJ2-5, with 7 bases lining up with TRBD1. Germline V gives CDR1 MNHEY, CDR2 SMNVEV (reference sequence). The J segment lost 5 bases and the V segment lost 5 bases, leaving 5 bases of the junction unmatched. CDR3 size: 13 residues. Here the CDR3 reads CASSQQGWETQYF. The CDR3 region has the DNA TGTGCCAGCAGTCAACAGGGGTGGGAGACCCAGTACTTC.

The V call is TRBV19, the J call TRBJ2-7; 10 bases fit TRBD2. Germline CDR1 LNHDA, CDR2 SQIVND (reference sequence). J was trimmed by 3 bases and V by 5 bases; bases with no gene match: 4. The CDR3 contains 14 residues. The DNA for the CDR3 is TGTGCCAGTAGTCCCGGGACTAGCGTCTACGAGCAGTACTTC. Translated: CASSPGTSVYEQYF. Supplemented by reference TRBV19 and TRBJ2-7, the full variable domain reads DGGITQSPKYLFRKEGQNVTLSCEQNLNHDAMYWYRQDPGQGLRLIYYSQIVNDFQKGDIAEGYSVSREKKESFPLTVTSAQKNPTAFYLCASSPGTSVYEQYFGPGTRLTVT.

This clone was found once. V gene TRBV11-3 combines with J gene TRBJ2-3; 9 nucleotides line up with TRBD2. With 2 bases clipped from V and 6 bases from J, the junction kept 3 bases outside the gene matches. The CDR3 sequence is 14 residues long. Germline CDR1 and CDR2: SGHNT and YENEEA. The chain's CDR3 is CASSLSSGSDTQYF. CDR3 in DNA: TGTGCCAGCAGCTTAAGTAGCGGGAGTGATACGCAGTATTTT.

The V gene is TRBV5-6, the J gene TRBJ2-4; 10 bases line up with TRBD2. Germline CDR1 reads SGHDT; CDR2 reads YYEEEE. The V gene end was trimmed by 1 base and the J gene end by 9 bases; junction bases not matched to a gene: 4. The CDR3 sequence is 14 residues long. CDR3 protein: CASSLPSGRSIQYF. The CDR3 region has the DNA TGTGCCAGCAGCTTGCCTAGCGGGAGAAGCATTCAGTACTTC.

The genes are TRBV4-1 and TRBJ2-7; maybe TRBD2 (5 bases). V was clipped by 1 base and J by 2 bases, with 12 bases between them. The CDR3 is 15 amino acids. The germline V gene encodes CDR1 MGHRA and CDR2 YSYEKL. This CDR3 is CASSQALARTYEQYF. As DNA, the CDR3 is TGCGCCAGCAGCCAAGCGTTAGCGCGAACCTACGAGCAGTACTTC.

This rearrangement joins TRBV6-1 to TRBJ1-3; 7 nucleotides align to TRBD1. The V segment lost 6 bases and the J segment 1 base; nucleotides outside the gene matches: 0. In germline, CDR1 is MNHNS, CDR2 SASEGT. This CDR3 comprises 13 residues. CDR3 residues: CASRQGSGNTIYF. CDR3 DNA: TGTGCCAGCAGACAGGGGTCTGGAAACACCATATATTTT.

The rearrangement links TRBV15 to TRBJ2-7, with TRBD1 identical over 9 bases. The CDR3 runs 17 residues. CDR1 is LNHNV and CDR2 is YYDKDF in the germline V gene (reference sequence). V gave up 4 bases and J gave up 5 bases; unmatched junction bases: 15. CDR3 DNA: TGTGCCACCAGCACGAGCGTCCCGGGACAGGGAGTAGACGAGCAGTACTTC. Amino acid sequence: CATSTSVPGQGVDEQYF. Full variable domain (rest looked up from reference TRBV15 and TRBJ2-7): DAMVIQNPRYQVTQFGKPVTLSCSQTLNHNVMYWYQQKSSQAPKLLFHYYDKDFNNEADTPDNFQSRRPNTSFCFLDIRSPGLGDTAMYLCATSTSVPGQGVDEQYFGPGTRLTVT.

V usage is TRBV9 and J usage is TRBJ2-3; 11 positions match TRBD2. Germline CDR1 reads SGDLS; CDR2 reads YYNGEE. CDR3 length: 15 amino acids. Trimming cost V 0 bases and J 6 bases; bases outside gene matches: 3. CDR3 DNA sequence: TGTGCCAGCAGCGTAGACCCTAGCGGGAGGGATACGCAGTATTTT. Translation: CASSVDPSGRDTQYF. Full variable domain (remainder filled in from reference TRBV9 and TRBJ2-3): DSGVTQTPKHLITATGQRVTLRCSPRSGDLSVYWYQQSLDQGLQFLIQYYNGEERAKGNILERFSAQQFPDLHSELNLSSLELGDSALYFCASSVDPSGRDTQYFGPGTRLTVL.

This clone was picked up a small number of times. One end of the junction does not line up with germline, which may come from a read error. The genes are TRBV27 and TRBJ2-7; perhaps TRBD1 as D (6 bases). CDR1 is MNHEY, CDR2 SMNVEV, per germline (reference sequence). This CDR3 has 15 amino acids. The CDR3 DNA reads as TGTCCCAGCAGCGACAAGGGGGTGTTCGGCCACGAGCAGTACTTC. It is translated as CPSSDKGVFGHEQYF.

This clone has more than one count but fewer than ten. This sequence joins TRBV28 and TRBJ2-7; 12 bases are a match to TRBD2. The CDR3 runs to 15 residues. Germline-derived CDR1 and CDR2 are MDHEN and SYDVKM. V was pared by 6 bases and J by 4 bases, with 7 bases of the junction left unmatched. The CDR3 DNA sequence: TGTGCCAGCAGGAGGCAGGGGACTAGCGGGTACGAGCAGTACTTC. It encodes CASRRQGTSGYEQYF.

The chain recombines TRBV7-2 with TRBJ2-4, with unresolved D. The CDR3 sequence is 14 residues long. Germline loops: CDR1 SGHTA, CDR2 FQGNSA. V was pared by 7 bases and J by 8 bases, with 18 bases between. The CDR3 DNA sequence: TGTGCCAGCACCCAACAGCCGAGCTTACACATTCAGTACTTC. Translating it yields CASTQQPSLHIQYF.

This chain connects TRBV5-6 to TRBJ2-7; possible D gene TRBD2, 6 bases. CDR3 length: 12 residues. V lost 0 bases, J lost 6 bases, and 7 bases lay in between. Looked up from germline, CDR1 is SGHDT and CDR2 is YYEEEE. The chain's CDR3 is CASSLDGSEQYF. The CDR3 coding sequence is TGTGCCAGCAGCTTGGACGGGAGCGAGCAGTACTTC. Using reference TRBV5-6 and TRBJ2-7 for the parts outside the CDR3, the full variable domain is DAGVTQSPTHLIKTRGQQVTLRCSPKSGHDTVSWYQQALGQGPQFIFQYYEEEERQRGNFPDRFSGHQFPNYSSELNVNALLLGDSALYLCASSLDGSEQYFGPGTRLTVT.

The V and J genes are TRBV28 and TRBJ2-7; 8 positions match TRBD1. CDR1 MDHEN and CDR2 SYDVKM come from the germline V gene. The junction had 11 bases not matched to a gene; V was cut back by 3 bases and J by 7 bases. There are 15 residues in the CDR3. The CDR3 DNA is TGTGCCAGCAGTTTGGGGGGCTTGACAGGGGAAGAGCAGTACTTC. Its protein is CASSLGGLTGEEQYF.

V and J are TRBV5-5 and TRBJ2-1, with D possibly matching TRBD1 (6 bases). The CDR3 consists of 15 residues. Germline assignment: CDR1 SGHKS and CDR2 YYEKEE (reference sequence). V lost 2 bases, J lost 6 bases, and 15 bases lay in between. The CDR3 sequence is CASSFTGQRINEQFF. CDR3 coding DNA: TGTGCCAGCAGCTTTACGGGACAACGGATCAATGAGCAGTTCTTC.

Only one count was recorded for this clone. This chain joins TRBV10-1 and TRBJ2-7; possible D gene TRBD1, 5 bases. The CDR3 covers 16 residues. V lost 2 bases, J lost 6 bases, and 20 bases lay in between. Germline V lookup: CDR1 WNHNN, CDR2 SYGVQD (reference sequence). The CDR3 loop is CASSEGASSLVGEQYF. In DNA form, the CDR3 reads TGCGCCAGCAGTGAGGGGGCTAGTTCCCTTGTCGGCGAGCAGTACTTC.

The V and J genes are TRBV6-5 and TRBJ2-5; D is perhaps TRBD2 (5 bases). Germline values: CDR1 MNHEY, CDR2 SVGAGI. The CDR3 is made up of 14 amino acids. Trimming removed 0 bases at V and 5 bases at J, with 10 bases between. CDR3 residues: CASSYSPRRETQYF. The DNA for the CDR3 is TGTGCCAGCAGTTACTCGCCCAGGAGGGAGACCCAGTACTTC.

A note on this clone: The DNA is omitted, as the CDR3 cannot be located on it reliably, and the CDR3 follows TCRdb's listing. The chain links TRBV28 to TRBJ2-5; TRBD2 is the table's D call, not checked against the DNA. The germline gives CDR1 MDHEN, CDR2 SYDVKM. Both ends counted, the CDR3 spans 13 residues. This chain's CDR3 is CASSSSGQETQYF.

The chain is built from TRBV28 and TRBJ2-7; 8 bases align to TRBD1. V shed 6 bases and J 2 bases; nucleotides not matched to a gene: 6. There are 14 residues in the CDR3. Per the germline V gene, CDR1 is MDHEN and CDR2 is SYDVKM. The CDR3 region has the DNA TGTGCCAGCAGCAGCCCAGGGGGCCCCTACGAGCAGTACTTC. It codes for CASSSPGGPYEQYF.

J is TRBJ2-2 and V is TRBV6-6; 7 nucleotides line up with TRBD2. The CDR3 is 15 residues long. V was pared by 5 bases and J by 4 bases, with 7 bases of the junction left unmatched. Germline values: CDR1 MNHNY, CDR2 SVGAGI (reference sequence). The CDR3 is CASSNEASGTGELFF. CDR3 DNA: TGTGCCAGCAGTAACGAAGCTAGCGGCACCGGGGAGCTGTTTTTT.